Below are 17 T cell receptor beta chains sequenced from a single sample in a study of OX40 agonist ivuxolimab in advanced cancers. Libraries were prepared by immunoSEQ multiplex PCR; TCRdb keeps only in-frame clonotypes and omits some of them. This sample carries roughly 110,000 clones, approximately 90% of them seen once, and the ten largest clones take approximately 0.52%. This specimen was CD4+ or CD8+ T cells sorted from blood, taken in a trial of the OX40 agonist ivuxolimab. The origin of the receptors is an adult with an advanced solid tumor such as melanoma, head and neck, liver or kidney cancer.

V is TRBV30 and J is TRBJ1-3; no definite D call. Trimming shortened V by 8 bases and J by 0 bases, and 8 bases separated the two germline ends. CDR3 length equals 12 residues. The germline V gene has CDR1 GTSNPN and CDR2 SVGIG (reference sequence). For the CDR3, the DNA is TGTGCCGCCCAGAACTCTGGAAACACCATATATTTT. It is translated as CAAQNSGNTIYF. Using reference TRBV30 and TRBJ1-3 for the parts outside the CDR3, the full variable domain is SQTIHQWPATLVQPVGSPLSLECTVEGTSNPNLYWYRQAAGRGLQLLFYSVGIGQISSEVPQNLSASRPQDRQFILSSKKLLLSDSGFYLCAAQNSGNTIYFGEGSWLTVV.

This chain joins TRBV6-6 and TRBJ2-7; no clear D gene. The germline V gene encodes CDR1 MNHNY and CDR2 SVGAGI (reference sequence). Trimming stripped 5 bases from V and 1 base from J, with 18 bases between. The CDR3 is 16 amino acids. The CDR3 loop is CASSRRASVGSYEQYF. The CDR3 nucleotides read TGTGCCAGCAGTCGACGAGCGTCAGTCGGATCCTACGAGCAGTACTTC.

The V gene is TRBV7-9, the J gene TRBJ1-6; 10 nucleotides match TRBD1. CDR3 length: 15 residues. Germline V gene sequence: CDR1 SEHNR, CDR2 FQNEAQ (reference sequence). V shed 5 bases and J 10 bases; nucleotides not matched to a gene: 8. In nucleotides, the CDR3 is TGTGCCAGCAGCCCAAGACAGGGGGCAGGATCACCCCTCCACTTT. It is translated as CASSPRQGAGSPLHF. Based on the CDR3 plus reference TRBV7-9 and TRBJ1-6, the full variable domain is DTGVSQNPRHKITKRGQNVTFRCDPISEHNRLYWYRQTLGQGPEFLTYFQNEAQLEKSRLLSDRFSAERPKGSFSTLEIQRTEQGDSAMYLCASSPRQGAGSPLHFGNGTRLTVT.

This chain connects TRBV11-3 to TRBJ2-1; the match to TRBD2 covers 9 bases. CDR1 is SGHNT and CDR2 is YENEEA in the germline V gene. The CDR3 consists of 16 residues. With 1 base clipped from V and 6 bases from J, the junction kept 7 bases outside the gene matches. CDR3 sequence: CASSLVGAGGTNEQFF. In DNA form, the CDR3 reads TGTGCCAGCAGCTTAGTAGGCGCGGGGGGGACCAATGAGCAGTTCTTC.

The V and J genes are TRBV6-1 and TRBJ1-2; D might be TRBD1 (5 bases). The V and J ends lost 3 bases and 4 bases respectively, with 12 bases between them. Per the germline V gene, CDR1 is MNHNS and CDR2 is SASEGT. This CDR3 comprises 14 residues. CDR3 DNA: TGTGCCAGCAGTGAGGGGGGGGTGGTCTATGGCTACACCTTC. As protein: CASSEGGVVYGYTF.

The genes are TRBV25-1 and TRBJ1-4; D is unresolved. The CDR3 has 18 residues. Trimming left V 5 bases short and J 4 bases short, with 23 bases between. Germline V gene lookup returns CDR1 MGHDK and CDR2 SYGVNS. The CDR3 spells CASSWFEQYDGLNEKLFF. The CDR3 DNA sequence: TGTGCCAGCAGTTGGTTTGAGCAATATGACGGGCTTAATGAAAAACTGTTTTTT. The full variable domain, completed using reference TRBV25-1 and TRBJ1-4, is EADIYQTPRYLVIGTGKKITLECSQTMGHDKMYWYQQDPGMELHLIHYSYGVNSTEKGDLSSESTVSRIRTEHFPLTLESARPSHTSQYLCASSWFEQYDGLNEKLFFGSGTQLSVL.

This chain connects TRBV5-6 to TRBJ2-5; D is ambiguous. Trimming took off 0 bases at V and 5 bases at J, with 5 bases between the two ends. Germline loops: CDR1 SGHDT, CDR2 YYEEEE. This CDR3 is built from 12 residues. DNA of the CDR3: TGTGCCAGCAGCTTGGGGTCCGAGACCCAGTACTTC. Protein product: CASSLGSETQYF.

This sequence joins TRBV27 and TRBJ2-3; 13 bases are a match to TRBD2. V dropped 4 bases and J dropped 4; count of bases not matched to a gene: 2. CDR1 and CDR2 (germline): MNHEY, SMNVEV (reference sequence). The length of the CDR3 is 15 residues. The CDR3 region has the DNA TGTGCCAGCAGTTCTGGACTAGCGGGGGCAGATACGCAGTATTTT. This codes for CASSSGLAGADTQYF.

DNA for the CDR3: TGCAGCGTTCGTTATAGCACAGATACGCAGTATTTT. This encodes CSVRYSTDTQYF. The V gene is TRBV29-1, the J gene TRBJ2-3; no definite D call. The CDR3 runs to 12 residues. The germline V gene has CDR1 SQVTM and CDR2 ANQGSEA. V was pared by 5 bases and J by 0 bases, with 6 bases between.

This chain links TRBV30 with TRBJ2-3, with TRBD1 matching 7 bases. J was trimmed by 3 bases and V by 3 bases; bases with no gene match: 9. Germline lookup yields CDR1 GTSNPN and CDR2 SVGIG (reference sequence). CDR3 length: 15 residues. The CDR3 DNA reads TGTGCCTGGAGCGCCTACAGGGGCGGGACAGATACGCAGTATTTT. Protein: CAWSAYRGGTDTQYF.

The CDR3 region has the DNA TGTGCCAGCAGCCCCCATGGGACCCCGAGCTCCTACAATGAGCAGTTCTTC. Its protein product is CASSPHGTPSSYNEQFF. This chain uses TRBV7-2 with TRBJ2-1, with D perhaps matching TRBD1 or TRBD2 (5 bases each). The CDR3 is 17 residues long. Trimming shortened V by 5 bases and J by 0 bases, and 17 bases separated the two germline ends. Germline CDR1 SGHTA, CDR2 FQGNSA. Based on the CDR3 plus reference TRBV7-2 and TRBJ2-1, the full variable domain is GAGVSQSPSNKVTEKGKDVELRCDPISGHTALYWYRQSLGQGLEFLIYFQGNSAPDKSGLPSDRFSAERTGGSVSTLTIQRTQQEDSAVYLCASSPHGTPSSYNEQFFGPGTRLTVL.

The rearrangement uses TRBV7-2 and TRBJ1-3; D is uncertain. The CDR3 covers 16 residues. Trimming shortened V by 5 bases and J by 4 bases, and 18 bases separated the two germline ends. The germline CDR1 and CDR2 sequences are SGHTA and FQGNSA. The CDR3 here is CASSPAPGFGGNTIYF. DNA of the CDR3: TGTGCCAGCAGCCCCGCGCCGGGATTTGGGGGAAACACCATATATTTT.

The rearrangement links TRBV11-2 to TRBJ2-7; TRBD2 might be the D (5 bases). V lost 1 base and J lost 5, with 12 bases in between. The CDR3 is made up of 14 amino acids. CDR1 SGHAT and CDR2 FQNNGV come from the germline V gene. CDR3 residues: CASSLAPGSHEQYF. The CDR3 DNA sequence: TGTGCCAGCAGCTTAGCTCCGGGAAGCCACGAGCAGTACTTC.

The J gene is TRBJ1-2, the V gene TRBV28, with 8 bases lining up with TRBD1. The CDR3 is 16 residues long. CDR1 is MDHEN, CDR2 SYDVKM, per germline. With V trimmed by 5 bases and J by 6 bases, 14 bases remained unmatched. The CDR3 protein is CASSTKRTGILNGYTF. As DNA, the CDR3 is TGTGCCAGCAGTACCAAGCGGACAGGGATATTGAATGGCTACACCTTC.

This chain joins TRBV10-3 and TRBJ1-4; no reliable D call. Trimming took off 6 bases at V and 8 bases at J, with 13 bases between the two ends. Germline V gene sequence: CDR1 ENHRY, CDR2 SYGVKD. The CDR3 covers 13 residues. The CDR3 DNA is TGTGCCATCAGGGGGAGTTCGGAAGAAAAACTGTTTTTT. The encoded protein is CAIRGSSEEKLFF.

The V and J genes are TRBV11-2 and TRBJ1-2; D is undetermined. The CDR3 consists of 13 residues. V shed 7 bases and J shed 4 bases, with 13 bases lying between them. Germline CDR1 is SGHAT and CDR2 is FQNNGV. CDR3 region: CASTPDFFYGYTF. The CDR3 DNA reads TGTGCCAGCACCCCGGACTTTTTCTATGGCTACACCTTC.

The chain has TRBV27 and TRBJ2-5; TRBD2 is a possible D gene (5 bases). The germline CDR1 and CDR2 sequences are MNHEY and SMNVEV (reference sequence). This CDR3 spans 15 amino acids. With 1 base removed from V and 1 base from J, the gap between germline ends came to 10 bases. CDR3 amino acids: CASSLYAGLQETQYF. In nucleotides, the CDR3 is TGTGCCAGCAGTTTATACGCAGGACTCCAAGAGACCCAGTACTTC.